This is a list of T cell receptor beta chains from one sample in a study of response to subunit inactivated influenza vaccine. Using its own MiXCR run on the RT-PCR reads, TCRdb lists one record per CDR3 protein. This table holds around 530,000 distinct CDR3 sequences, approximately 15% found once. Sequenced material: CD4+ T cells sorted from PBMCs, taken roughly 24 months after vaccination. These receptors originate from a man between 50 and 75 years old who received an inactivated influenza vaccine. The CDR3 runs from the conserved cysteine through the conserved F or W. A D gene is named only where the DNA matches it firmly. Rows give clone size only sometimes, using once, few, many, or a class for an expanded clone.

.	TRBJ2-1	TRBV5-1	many	CASSLGSGEQFF
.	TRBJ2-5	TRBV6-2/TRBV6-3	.	CASSYPGVWAAQYF
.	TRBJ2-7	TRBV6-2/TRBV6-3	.	CASSPPGPSYEQYF
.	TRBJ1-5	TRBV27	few	CASSFGGRFQPQHF
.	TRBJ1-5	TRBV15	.	CATSRDRVNQPQHF
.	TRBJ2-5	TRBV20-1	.	CSARLVRGSQETQYF
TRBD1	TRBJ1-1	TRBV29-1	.	CSAGDRRNTEAFF
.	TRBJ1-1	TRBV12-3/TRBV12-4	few	CASTRADNTEAFF
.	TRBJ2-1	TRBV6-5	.	CASSESGEQFF
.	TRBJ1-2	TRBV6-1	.	CASRSGTGYRYTF
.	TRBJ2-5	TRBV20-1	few	CSARDKDRSRETQYF
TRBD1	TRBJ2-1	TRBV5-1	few	CASSWYRGRQGDEQFF
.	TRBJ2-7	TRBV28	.	CTSSFRDRYEQYF
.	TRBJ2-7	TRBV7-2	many	CASSSDVSYEQYF
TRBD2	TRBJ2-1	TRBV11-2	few	CASSSRGLAGPSSYNEQFF
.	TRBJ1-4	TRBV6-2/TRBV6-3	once	CASSQPGPKVF
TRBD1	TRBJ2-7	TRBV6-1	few	CASSRQGPDYEQYF
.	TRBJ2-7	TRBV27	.	CASSDRSSYEQYF
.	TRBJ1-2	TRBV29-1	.	CSVEGHPGYGYTF
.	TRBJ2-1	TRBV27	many	CASRFYNEQFF
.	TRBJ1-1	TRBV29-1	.	CSVRNRYHPGEAFF
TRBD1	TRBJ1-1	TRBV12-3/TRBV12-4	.	CASSRTGAEAFF
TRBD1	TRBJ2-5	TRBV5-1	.	CASSPTGTVQETQYF
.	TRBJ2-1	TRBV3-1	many	CASSQEQRQQFF
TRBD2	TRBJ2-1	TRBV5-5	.	CASSPLAGGQGEQFF
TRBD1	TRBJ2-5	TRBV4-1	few	CASSLRGDRQETQYF
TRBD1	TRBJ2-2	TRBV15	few	CATSLLGQGNTGELFF
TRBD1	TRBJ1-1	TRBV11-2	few	CASSQGNRGGTEAFF
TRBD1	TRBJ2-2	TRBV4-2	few	CASSQAGQAFTGELFF
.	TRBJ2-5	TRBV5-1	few	CASSLSEGQETQYF
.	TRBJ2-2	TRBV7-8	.	CASSFVATVRAGELFF
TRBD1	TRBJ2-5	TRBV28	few	CASSSGTGLDF
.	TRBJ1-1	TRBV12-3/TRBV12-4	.	CASSRGIVGTLAFF
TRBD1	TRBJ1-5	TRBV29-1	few	CSVSPGQGSQPQHF
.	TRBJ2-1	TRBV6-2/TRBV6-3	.	CAGPVKNEQFF
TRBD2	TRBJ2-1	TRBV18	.	CASSPPVLAAEQFF
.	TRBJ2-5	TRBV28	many	CASSLPRRLSQETQYF
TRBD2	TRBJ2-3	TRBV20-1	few	CSASSAGEATDTQYF
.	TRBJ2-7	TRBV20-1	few	CSARDLPGYEQYF
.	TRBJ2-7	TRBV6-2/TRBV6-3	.	CASGAGEAYEQYF
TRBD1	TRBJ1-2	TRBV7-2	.	CASSIGTVSNYGYTF
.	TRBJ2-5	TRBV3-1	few	CASSTTGTPELQYF
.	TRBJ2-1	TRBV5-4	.	CASSPRDGRSYNEQFF
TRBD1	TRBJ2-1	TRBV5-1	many	CASSGQTGVSYNEQFF
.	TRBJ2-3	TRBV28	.	CASRAPGKITSTDTQYF
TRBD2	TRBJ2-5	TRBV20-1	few	CSARGLAGEGAGTQYF
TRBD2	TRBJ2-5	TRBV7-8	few	CASSLGPSGVGETQYF
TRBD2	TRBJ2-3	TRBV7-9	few	CASSTGGAGAADTQYF